This T cell receptor (beta chain) was identified in a study of T cells in Graves' hyperthyroidism and ophthalmopathy. Exclusion criteria comprised uncontrolled infection, other autoimmune disease, pregnancy or lactation. The source of the PBMCs was 10 ml of fresh peripheral blood. Regions amplified from RNA transcripts were the TCR beta CDR3 regions. TCR CDR3 underwent first-round RT-PCR with the HTBI primer set. TCRdb fed the multiplex PCR reads into MiXCR, producing one record per CDR3 protein. The sample lists hundreds of thousands of distinct CDR3 sequences, roughly 16% seen once, with about 3.8% in the top ten. To note about this clonotype: Its antigen is still unknown. At one boundary the junction diverges from the germline segment, which might be a read error.

The CDR3 has 13 amino acids. CDR1 and CDR2 (germline): DFQATT, SNEGSKA (reference sequence). Whole-study findings and limits: Model predictions of ophthalmopathy came a median 6.5 months before onset. Within blood appeared most thyroid clonotypes that had expanded above 0.001.

This TCR derives from a woman younger than 45 with Graves' hyperthyroidism. This sequence joins TRBV20-1 and TRBJ1-5, with D unresolved. Sequenced material: blood. The CDR3 DNA reads as TGCAATGCTACTCGGACCCGCAATCAGCCCCAGCATTTT. Translated: CNATRTRNQPQHF.